These T cell receptor beta chains were read from a single sample in a study of regulatory T cells in long-lasting Graves disease. TCRdb itself ran the multiplex PCR reads through MiXCR, one entry per CDR3 protein. The sample comprises fewer than 450,000 distinct CDR3 sequences, 20% to 30% of which are singletons, and over 25% rests with the top ten. The sequences come from peripheral blood mononuclear cells (PBMCs), collected when the disease was refractory, from a patient treated with antithyroid drugs. The receptors come from a female donor with Graves disease. The CDR3 runs from the conserved cysteine through the conserved F or W. D genes are given only for firm matches. Only some rows state a clone size, as once, few, many or a class for expanded clones.

d_gene | abundance | j_gene | v_gene | CDR3aa | CDR3nt
NA | few | TRBJ1-4 | TRBV7-2 | CASSLPGAANEKLFF | TGTGCCAGCAGCCTCCCTGGGGCGGCTAATGAAAAACTGTTTTTT
TRBD2 | few | TRBJ2-5 | TRBV3-1 | CASSQEPAGERETQYF | TGTGCCAGCAGCCAAGAGCCGGCGGGAGAAAGGGAGACCCAGTACTTC
TRBD2 | few | TRBJ2-7 | TRBV7-8 | CASSPSGRGTSGRLYEQYF | TGTGCCAGCAGCCCTAGCGGCCGGGGGACTAGCGGGAGGCTCTACGAGCAGTACTTC
NA | NA | TRBJ2-2 | TRBV19 | CASRNPGNTGELFF | TGTGCCAGTAGAAACCCAGGGAACACCGGGGAGCTGTTTTTT
TRBD2 | NA | TRBJ2-5 | TRBV20-1 | CSATWGGETQYF | TGCAGTGCTACCTGGGGGGGAGAGACCCAGTACTTC
TRBD1 | few | TRBJ1-5 | TRBV5-6 | CASSLVGQKDQPQHF | TGTGCCAGCAGCTTGGTGGGACAGAAAGATCAGCCCCAGCATTTT
NA | NA | TRBJ2-5 | TRBV29-1 | CSAGRTSQETQYF | TGCAGCGCGGGTCGGACGAGCCAAGAGACCCAGTACTTC
NA | many | TRBJ2-7 | TRBV12-3/TRBV12-4 | CASRTPRGDTNYEQYF | TGTGCCAGCCGAACTCCCCGTGGGGACACCAACTACGAGCAGTACTTC
NA | many | TRBJ1-5 | TRBV28 | CASILGSLDQPQHF | TGTGCCAGCATCCTCGGGAGTCTTGATCAGCCCCAGCATTTT
TRBD1 | few | TRBJ2-7 | TRBV5-1 | CASSLVGTDYEQYF | TGCGCCAGCAGCTTGGTAGGGACAGACTACGAGCAGTACTTC
TRBD2 | NA | TRBJ2-1 | TRBV29-1 | CSVEREGSYNEQFF | TGCAGCGTGGAGCGGGAGGGCTCTTACAATGAGCAGTTCTTC
TRBD2 | many | TRBJ2-2 | TRBV28 | CASRAGGNTGELFF | TGTGCCAGCAGAGCGGGGGGGAACACCGGGGAGCTGTTTTTT
TRBD2 | many | TRBJ2-7 | TRBV24-1 | CATSDARETSGQKQYF | TGTGCCACCAGTGATGCCCGCGAGACTAGCGGCCAAAAGCAGTACTTC
TRBD2 | NA | TRBJ2-2 | TRBV28 | CASSPRGGRGTGELFF | TGTGCCAGCAGTCCCCGGGGGGGACGAGGAACCGGGGAGCTGTTTTTT
NA | NA | TRBJ1-1 | TRBV7-2 | CASSLNLLGNTEAFF | TGTGCCAGCAGCTTAAACTTGTTGGGGAACACTGAAGCTTTCTTT
NA | few | TRBJ1-5 | TRBV19 | CASSLSGQNNQPQHF | TGTGCCAGTAGTCTGTCGGGGCAGAATAATCAGCCCCAGCATTTT
NA | many | TRBJ2-6 | TRBV29-1 | CSVDSGANVLTF | TGCAGCGTTGACTCTGGGGCCAACGTCCTGACTTTC
TRBD1 | many | TRBJ1-6 | TRBV28 | CASSGTGQKSPLHF | TGTGCCAGCAGTGGGACAGGGCAAAAATCACCCCTCCACTTT
NA | NA | TRBJ2-7 | TRBV3-1 | CASSQFSGARAEQYF | TGTGCCAGCAGCCAATTTTCCGGAGCCCGGGCCGAGCAGTACTTC
NA | many | TRBJ1-5 | TRBV10-3 | CAISGGSPQPQHF | TGTGCCATCAGTGGGGGCTCCCCACAGCCCCAGCATTTT
NA | NA | TRBJ2-7 | TRBV24-1 | CATSDRSEQYF | TGTGCCACCAGTGATCGCTCCGAGCAGTACTTC
NA | few | TRBJ1-1 | TRBV7-2 | CASSFSHTGNTEALF | TGTGCCAGCAGCTTCTCTCACACCGGGAACACTGAAGCTCTCTTT
TRBD2 | NA | TRBJ2-7 | TRBV5-6 | CASSWRGTSGNYEQYF | TGTGCCAGCAGCTGGAGGGGGACTAGCGGGAACTACGAGCAGTACTTC
NA | few | TRBJ1-1 | TRBV7-2 | CASSPTGAWNTEAFF | TGTGCCAGCAGCCCCACGGGGGCATGGAACACTGAAGCTTTCTTT
NA | many | TRBJ2-5 | TRBV28 | CASSWDWQETQYF | TGTGCCAGCAGTTGGGACTGGCAAGAGACCCAGTACTTC
NA | NA | TRBJ1-1 | TRBV6-1 | CASSNRGSTEAFF | TGTGCCAGCAGTAATAGGGGGAGCACTGAAGCTTTCTTT
TRBD1 | NA | TRBJ1-2 | TRBV19 | CASTADRDGYTF | TGTGCCAGTACCGCCGACAGGGATGGCTACACCTTC
NA | few | TRBJ2-2 | TRBV20-1 | CSARDDGLRTGELFF | TGCAGTGCTAGAGATGACGGGCTTCGCACCGGGGAGCTGTTTTTT
TRBD1 | few | TRBJ2-4 | TRBV14 | CASSQRQGIIQYF | TGTGCCAGCAGCCAAAGACAGGGAATCATTCAGTACTTC
NA | few | TRBJ2-5 | TRBV7-9 | CASSSEGRAETQYF | TGTGCCAGCAGCTCAGAGGGACGGGCGGAGACCCAGTACTTC
NA | many | TRBJ1-1 | TRBV20-1 | CSATDTMNTEAFF | TGCAGTGCTACGGACACCATGAACACTGAAGCTTTCTTT
NA | NA | TRBJ2-3 | TRBV28 | CASTPLGVGTDTQYF | TGTGCCAGCACCCCCCTCGGAGTAGGGACAGATACGCAGTATTTT
TRBD2 | many | TRBJ2-5 | TRBV12-3/TRBV12-4 | CASSLGLAEQETQYF | TGTGCCAGCAGTTTAGGTCTAGCGGAACAAGAGACCCAGTACTTC
TRBD1 | many | TRBJ2-5 | TRBV7-8 | CASSDPNRGLGETQYF | TGTGCCAGCAGCGACCCGAACAGGGGGCTGGGGGAGACCCAGTACTTC
TRBD1 | few | TRBJ2-4 | TRBV5-1 | CASSLGQGKNIQYF | TGCGCCAGCAGCTTGGGACAGGGGAAAAACATTCAGTACTTC
NA | once | TRBJ1-3 | TRBV13 | CASSSRSASGNTIYF | TGTGCCAGCAGCTCCCGTAGCGCTTCTGGAAACACCATATATTTT
TRBD1 | NA | TRBJ1-1 | TRBV29-1 | CSVMTGSNTEAFF | TGCAGCGTAATGACAGGGAGTAACACTGAAGCTTTCTTT
TRBD2 | many | TRBJ2-7 | TRBV2 | CASALPGLAGVGEQYF | TGTGCCAGCGCCCTGCCGGGACTAGCGGGAGTAGGTGAGCAGTACTTC
NA | NA | TRBJ1-2 | TRBV25-1 | CASRLRGKKAPYGYTF | TGTGCCAGCAGGTTGAGAGGCAAAAAGGCGCCTTATGGCTACACCTTC
NA | NA | TRBJ1-4 | TRBV5-1 | CASSFGENEKLFF | TGCGCCAGCAGCTTTGGGGAAAATGAAAAACTGTTTTTT
NA | many | TRBJ2-3 | TRBV2 | CASSLEGQGSTDTQYF | TGTGCCAGCAGTCTAGAGGGGCAGGGGAGCACAGATACGCAGTATTTT
TRBD1 | many | TRBJ2-5 | TRBV5-6 | CASSIRTGSMETQYF | TGTGCCAGCAGCATAAGGACAGGGAGTATGGAGACCCAGTACTTC
NA | many | TRBJ2-7 | TRBV28 | CASSLWGEQYF | TGTGCCAGCAGTTTATGGGGGGAGCAGTACTTC
TRBD2 | NA | TRBJ2-2 | TRBV7-2 | CASSFAGTSGTGRSGELFF | TGTGCCAGCAGCTTCGCCGGGACTAGCGGGACCGGAAGGAGCGGGGAGCTGTTTTTT
NA | few | TRBJ2-2 | TRBV11-2 | CASSRTVVGELVF | TGTGCCAGCAGCCGTACTGTGGTCGGGGAGCTGGTTTTT
NA | NA | TRBJ2-7 | TRBV15 | CATSRAGTVPLDEQYF | TGTGCCACCAGCAGGGCTGGGACGGTTCCGTTGGACGAGCAGTACTTC